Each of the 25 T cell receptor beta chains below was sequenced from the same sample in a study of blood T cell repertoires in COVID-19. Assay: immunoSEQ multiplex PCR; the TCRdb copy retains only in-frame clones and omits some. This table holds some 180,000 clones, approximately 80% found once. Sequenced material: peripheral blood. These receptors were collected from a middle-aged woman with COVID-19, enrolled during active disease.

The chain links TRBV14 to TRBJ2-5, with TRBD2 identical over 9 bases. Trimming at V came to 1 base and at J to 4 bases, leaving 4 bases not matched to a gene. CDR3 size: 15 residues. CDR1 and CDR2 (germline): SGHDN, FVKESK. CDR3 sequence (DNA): TGTGCCAGCAGCCAAGTAGCGGGGGCCCCAGAGACCCAGTACTTC. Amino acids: CASSQVAGAPETQYF.

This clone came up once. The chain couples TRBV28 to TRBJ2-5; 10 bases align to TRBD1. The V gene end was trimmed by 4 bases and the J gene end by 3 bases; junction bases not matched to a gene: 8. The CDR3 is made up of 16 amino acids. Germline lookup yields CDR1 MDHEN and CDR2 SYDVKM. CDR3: CASSSSGTGAKETQYF. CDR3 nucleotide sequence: TGTGCCAGCAGTTCCTCCGGGACAGGGGCGAAAGAGACCCAGTACTTC.

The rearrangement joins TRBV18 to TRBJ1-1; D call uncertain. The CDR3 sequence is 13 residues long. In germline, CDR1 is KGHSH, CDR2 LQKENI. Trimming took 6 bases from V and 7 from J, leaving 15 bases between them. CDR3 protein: CASSFESRYEAFF. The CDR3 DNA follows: TGTGCCAGCTCCTTCGAAAGTCGGTATGAAGCTTTCTTT.

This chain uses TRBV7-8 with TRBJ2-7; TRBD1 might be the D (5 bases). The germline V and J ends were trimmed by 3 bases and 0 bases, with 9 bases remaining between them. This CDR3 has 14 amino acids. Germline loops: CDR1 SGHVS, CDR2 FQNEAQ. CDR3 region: CASSLGRNSYEQYV. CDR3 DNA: TGTGCCAGCAGCTTGGGGCGGAACTCCTACGAGCAGTACGTC.

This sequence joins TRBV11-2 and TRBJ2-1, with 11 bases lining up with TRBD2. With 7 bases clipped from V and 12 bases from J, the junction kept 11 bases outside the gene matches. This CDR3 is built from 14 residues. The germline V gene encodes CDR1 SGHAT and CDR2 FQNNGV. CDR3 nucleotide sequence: TGTGCCAGCAAATTGACTAGCGGGACGCGGGGGCAGTTCTTC. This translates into CASKLTSGTRGQFF. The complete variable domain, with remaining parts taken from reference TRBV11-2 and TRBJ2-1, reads EAGVAQSPRYKIIEKRQSVAFWCNPISGHATLYWYQQILGQGPKLLIQFQNNGVVDDSQLPKDRFSAERLKGVDSTLKIQPAKLEDSAVYLCASKLTSGTRGQFFGPGTRLTVL.

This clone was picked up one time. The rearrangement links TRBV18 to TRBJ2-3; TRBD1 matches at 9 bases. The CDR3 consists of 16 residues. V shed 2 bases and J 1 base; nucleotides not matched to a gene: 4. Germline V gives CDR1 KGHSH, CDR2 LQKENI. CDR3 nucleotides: TGTGCCAGCTCACCAGGGACAGGGAAAGGCACAGATACGCAGTATTTT. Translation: CASSPGTGKGTDTQYF. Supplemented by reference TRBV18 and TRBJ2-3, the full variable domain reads NAGVMQNPRHLVRRRGQEARLRCSPMKGHSHVYWYRQLPEEGLKFMVYLQKENIIDESGMPKERFSAEFPKEGPSILRIQQVVRGDSAAYFCASSPGTGKGTDTQYFGPGTRLTVL.

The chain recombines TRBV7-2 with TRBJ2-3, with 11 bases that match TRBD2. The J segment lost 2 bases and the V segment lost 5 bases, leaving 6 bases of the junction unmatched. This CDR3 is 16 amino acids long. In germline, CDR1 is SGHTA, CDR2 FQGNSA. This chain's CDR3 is CASSGGGLAATDTQYF. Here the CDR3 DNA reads TGTGCCAGCAGCGGGGGGGGACTAGCGGCCACAGATACGCAGTATTTT.

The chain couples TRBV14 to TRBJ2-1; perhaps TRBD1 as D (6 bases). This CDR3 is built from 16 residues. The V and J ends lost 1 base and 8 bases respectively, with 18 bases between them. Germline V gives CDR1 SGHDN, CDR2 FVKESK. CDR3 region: CASSQGRMAGADEQFF. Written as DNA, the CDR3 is TGTGCCAGCAGCCAAGGGCGGATGGCAGGGGCCGATGAGCAGTTCTTC.

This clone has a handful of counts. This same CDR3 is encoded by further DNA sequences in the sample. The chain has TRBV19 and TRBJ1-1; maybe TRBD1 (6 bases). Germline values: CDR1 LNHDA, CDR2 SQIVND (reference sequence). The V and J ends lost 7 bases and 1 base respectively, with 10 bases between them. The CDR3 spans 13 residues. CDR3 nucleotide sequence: TGTGCCAGTACTTTGACAGGGAACACTGAAGCTTTCTTT. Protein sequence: CASTLTGNTEAFF.

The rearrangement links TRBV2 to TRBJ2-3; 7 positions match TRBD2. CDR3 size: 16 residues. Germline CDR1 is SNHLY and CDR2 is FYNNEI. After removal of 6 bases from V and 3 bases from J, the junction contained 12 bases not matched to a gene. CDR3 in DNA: TGTGCCAGCAGCCTCGGCGCCGGGGGGATGACAGATACGCAGTATTTT. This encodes CASSLGAGGMTDTQYF.

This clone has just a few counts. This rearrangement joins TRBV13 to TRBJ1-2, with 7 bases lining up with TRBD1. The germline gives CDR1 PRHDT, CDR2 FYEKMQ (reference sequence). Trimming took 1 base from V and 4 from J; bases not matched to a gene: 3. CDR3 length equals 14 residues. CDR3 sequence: CASSLDRGPYGYTF. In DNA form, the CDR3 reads TGTGCCAGCAGCTTAGACAGGGGTCCCTATGGCTACACCTTC.

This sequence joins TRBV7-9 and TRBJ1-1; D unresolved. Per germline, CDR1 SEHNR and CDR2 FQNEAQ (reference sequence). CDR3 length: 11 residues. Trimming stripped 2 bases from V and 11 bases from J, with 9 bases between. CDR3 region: CASSLSGLAFF. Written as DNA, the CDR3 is TGTGCCAGCAGCTTAAGCGGCCTGGCTTTCTTT.

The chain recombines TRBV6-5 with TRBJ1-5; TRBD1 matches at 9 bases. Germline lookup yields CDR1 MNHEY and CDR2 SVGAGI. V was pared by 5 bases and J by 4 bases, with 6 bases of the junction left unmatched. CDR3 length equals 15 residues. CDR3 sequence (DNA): TGTGCCAGCAGTCACCGACAGGGGGGAAATCAGCCCCAGCATTTT. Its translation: CASSHRQGGNQPQHF.

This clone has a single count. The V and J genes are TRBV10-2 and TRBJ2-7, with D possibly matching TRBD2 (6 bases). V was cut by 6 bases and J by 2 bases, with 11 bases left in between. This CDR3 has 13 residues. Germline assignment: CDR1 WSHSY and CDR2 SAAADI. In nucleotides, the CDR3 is TGCGCCAGCAGCGGGACTGGGCCCTACGAGCAGTACTTC. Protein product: CASSGTGPYEQYF.

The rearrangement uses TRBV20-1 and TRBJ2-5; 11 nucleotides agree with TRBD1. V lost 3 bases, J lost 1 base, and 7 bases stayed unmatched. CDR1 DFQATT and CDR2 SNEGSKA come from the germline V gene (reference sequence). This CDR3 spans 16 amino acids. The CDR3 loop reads CSASLRDRGSQETQYF. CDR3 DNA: TGCAGTGCTAGTCTACGGGACAGGGGGTCCCAAGAGACCCAGTACTTC.

CDR3 coding DNA: TGCGCCAGCAGCCAAGTCTGGACTACCTCAGAGACCCAGTACTTC. This codes for CASSQVWTTSETQYF. This rearrangement joins TRBV4-1 to TRBJ2-5; D may be TRBD2 (6 bases). Germline CDR1 and CDR2: MGHRA and YSYEKL. The CDR3 is 15 residues long. Trimming shortened V by 1 base and J by 4 bases, and 13 bases separated the two germline ends.

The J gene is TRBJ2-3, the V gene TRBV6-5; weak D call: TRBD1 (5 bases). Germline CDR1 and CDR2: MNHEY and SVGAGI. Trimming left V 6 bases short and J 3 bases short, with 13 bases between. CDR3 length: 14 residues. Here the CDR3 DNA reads TGTGCCAGCAGCTTCAGACAGTCTACAGATACGCAGTATTTT. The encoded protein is CASSFRQSTDTQYF.

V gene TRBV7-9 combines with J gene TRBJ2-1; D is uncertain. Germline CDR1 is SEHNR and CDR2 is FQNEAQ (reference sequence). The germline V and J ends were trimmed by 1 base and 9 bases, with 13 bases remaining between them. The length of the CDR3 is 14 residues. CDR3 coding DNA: TGTGCCAGCAGCTTAGTAGTCCAAAACGGTGAGCAGTTCTTC. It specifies CASSLVVQNGEQFF. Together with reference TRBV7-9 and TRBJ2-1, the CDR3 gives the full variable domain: DTGVSQNPRHKITKRGQNVTFRCDPISEHNRLYWYRQTLGQGPEFLTYFQNEAQLEKSRLLSDRFSAERPKGSFSTLEIQRTEQGDSAMYLCASSLVVQNGEQFFGPGTRLTVL.

The CDR3 loop is CAWSVHGGEKLFF. For the CDR3, the DNA is TGTGCCTGGAGTGTACACGGAGGCGAAAAACTGTTTTTT. The V and J genes are TRBV30 and TRBJ1-4; D is undetermined. Germline values: CDR1 GTSNPN, CDR2 SVGIG (reference sequence). This CDR3 has 13 amino acids. Trimming took 0 bases from V and 8 from J, leaving 10 bases between them. The full variable domain, rest sourced from reference TRBV30 and TRBJ1-4, is SQTIHQWPATLVQPVGSPLSLECTVEGTSNPNLYWYRQAAGRGLQLLFYSVGIGQISSEVPQNLSASRPQDRQFILSSKKLLLSDSGFYLCAWSVHGGEKLFFGSGTQLSVL.

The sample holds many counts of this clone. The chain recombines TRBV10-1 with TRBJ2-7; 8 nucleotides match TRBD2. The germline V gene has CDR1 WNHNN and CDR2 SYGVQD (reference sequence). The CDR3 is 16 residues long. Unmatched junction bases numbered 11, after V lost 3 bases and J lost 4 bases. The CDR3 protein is CASSEGSSGGQYEQYF. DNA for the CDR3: TGCGCCAGCAGTGAAGGTAGTTCGGGAGGGCAATACGAGCAGTACTTC.

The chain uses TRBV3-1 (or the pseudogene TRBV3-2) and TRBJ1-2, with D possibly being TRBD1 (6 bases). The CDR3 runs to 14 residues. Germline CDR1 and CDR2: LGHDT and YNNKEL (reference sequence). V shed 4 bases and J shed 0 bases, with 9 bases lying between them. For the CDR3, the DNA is TGTGCCAGCAGCCCAAGGACAGCTAACTATGGCTACACCTTC. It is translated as CASSPRTANYGYTF.

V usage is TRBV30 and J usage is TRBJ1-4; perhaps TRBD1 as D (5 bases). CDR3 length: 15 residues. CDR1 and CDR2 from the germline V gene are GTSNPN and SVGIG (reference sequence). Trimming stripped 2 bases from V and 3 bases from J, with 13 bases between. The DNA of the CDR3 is TGTGCCTGGAGTCCAGGGAGGGGTGCTAATGAAAAACTGTTTTTT. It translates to CAWSPGRGANEKLFF.

In DNA, the CDR3 is TGTGCCAGCAGCTGGACTCAAGAGACCCAGTACTTC. It encodes CASSWTQETQYF. This chain connects TRBV5-6 to TRBJ2-5; tentative D call: TRBD2 (5 bases). The CDR3 is made up of 12 amino acids. CDR1 SGHDT and CDR2 YYEEEE come from the germline V gene. Trimming removed 3 bases from V and 2 bases from J, with 5 bases in between.

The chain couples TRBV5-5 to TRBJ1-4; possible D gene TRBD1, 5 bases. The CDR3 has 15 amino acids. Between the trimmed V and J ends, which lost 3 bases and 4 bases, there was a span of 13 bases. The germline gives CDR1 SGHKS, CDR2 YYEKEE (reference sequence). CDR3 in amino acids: CASSYPGGGNEKLFF. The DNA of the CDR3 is TGTGCCAGCAGCTACCCTGGGGGGGGTAATGAAAAACTGTTTTTT. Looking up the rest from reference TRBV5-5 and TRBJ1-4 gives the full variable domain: DAGVTQSPTHLIKTRGQQVTLRCSPISGHKSVSWYQQVLGQGPQFIFQYYEKEERGRGNFPDRFSARQFPNYSSELNVNALLLGDSALYLCASSYPGGGNEKLFFGSGTQLSVL.

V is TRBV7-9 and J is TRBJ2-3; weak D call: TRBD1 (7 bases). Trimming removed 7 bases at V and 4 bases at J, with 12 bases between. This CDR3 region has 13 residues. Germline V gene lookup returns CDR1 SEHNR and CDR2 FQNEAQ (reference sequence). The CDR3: CASMRGTADTQYF. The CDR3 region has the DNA TGTGCCAGCATGCGCGGGACAGCAGATACGCAGTATTTT.